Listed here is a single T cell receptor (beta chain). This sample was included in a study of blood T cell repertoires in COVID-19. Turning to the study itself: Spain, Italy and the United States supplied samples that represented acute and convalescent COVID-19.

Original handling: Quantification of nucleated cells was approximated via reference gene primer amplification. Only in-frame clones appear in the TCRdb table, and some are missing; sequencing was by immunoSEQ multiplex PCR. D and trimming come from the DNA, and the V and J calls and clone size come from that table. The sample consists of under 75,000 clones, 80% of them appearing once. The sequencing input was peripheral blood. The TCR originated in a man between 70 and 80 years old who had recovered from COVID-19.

The CDR3 sequence: CASSFIYRGSLHF. CDR3 bases: TGTGCCAGCAGTTTTATTTACAGGGGTTCCCTCCACTTT. This chain joins TRBV6-2 or TRBV6-3 and TRBJ1-6; the match to TRBD1 covers 7 bases. Germline CDR1 MNHEY, CDR2 SVGEGT. CDR3 size: 13 residues. The V segment lost 4 bases and the J segment 14 bases; nucleotides outside the gene matches: 8.